A single T cell receptor (beta chain) is shown here with its context. Authors' analysis steps: The authors estimated nucleated cell counts from reference gene primer amplification. Assay: immunoSEQ multiplex PCR; the TCRdb copy retains only in-frame clones and omits some. V, J and clone size are taken as reported in that table, and D and trimming were inferred from the DNA itself. The sample lists some 31,000 clones, 90% occurring once. The sample belongs to a study of blood T cell repertoires in COVID-19. Overall study context: Donors in the United States, Italy and Spain gave samples during acute or convalescent COVID-19.

The CDR3 extends over 16 amino acids. Trimming took off 0 bases at V and 2 bases at J, with 11 bases between the two ends. Per the germline V gene, CDR1 is GTSNPN and CDR2 is SVGIG (reference sequence). The sample taken for sequencing was peripheral blood. This TCR derives from a man between 65 and 85 years old with active or convalescent COVID-19. The chain has TRBV30 and TRBJ2-6, with D possibly TRBD1 on 5 matching bases. The CDR3 DNA reads TGTGCCTGGAGTGTAGGTGGGGCCCCTGGGGCCAACGTCCTGACTTTC. Translating it yields CAWSVGGAPGANVLTF.